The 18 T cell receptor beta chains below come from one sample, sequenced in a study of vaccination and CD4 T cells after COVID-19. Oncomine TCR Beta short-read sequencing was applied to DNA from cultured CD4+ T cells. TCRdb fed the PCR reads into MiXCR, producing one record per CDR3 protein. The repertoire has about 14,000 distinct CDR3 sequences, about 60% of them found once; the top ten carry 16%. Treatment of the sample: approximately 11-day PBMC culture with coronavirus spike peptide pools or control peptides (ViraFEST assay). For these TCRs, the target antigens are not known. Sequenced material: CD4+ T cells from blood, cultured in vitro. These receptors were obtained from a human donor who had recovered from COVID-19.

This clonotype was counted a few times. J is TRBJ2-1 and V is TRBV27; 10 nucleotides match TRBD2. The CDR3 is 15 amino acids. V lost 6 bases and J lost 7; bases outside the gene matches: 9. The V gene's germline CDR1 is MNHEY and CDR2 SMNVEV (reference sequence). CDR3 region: CASSFLSGRDNEQFF. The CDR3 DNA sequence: TGTGCCAGCAGCTTCCTCAGCGGGAGGGATAATGAGCAGTTCTTC.

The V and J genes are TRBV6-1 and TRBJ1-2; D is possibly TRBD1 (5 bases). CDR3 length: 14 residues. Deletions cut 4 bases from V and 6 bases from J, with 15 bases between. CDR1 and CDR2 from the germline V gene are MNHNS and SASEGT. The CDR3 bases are TGTGCCAGCAGTGCCCGGGACCGCGTAAATGGCTACACCTTC. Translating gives CASSARDRVNGYTF.

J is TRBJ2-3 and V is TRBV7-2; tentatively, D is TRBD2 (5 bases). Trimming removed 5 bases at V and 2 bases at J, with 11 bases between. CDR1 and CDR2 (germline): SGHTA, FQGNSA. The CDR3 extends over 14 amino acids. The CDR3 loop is CASSQLVSTDTQYF. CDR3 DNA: TGTGCCAGCAGCCAACTAGTTTCCACAGATACGCAGTATTTT.

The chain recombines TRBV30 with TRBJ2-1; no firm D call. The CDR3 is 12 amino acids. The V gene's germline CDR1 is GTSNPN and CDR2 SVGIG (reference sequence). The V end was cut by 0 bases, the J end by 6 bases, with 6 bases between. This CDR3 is CAWSVLSNEQFF. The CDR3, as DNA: TGTGCCTGGAGTGTACTCAGCAATGAGCAGTTCTTC.

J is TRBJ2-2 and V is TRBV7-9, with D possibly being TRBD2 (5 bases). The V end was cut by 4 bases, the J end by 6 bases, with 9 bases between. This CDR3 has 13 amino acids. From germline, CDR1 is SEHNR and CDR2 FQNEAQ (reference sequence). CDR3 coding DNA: TGTGCCAGCAGCTCAACGGGGTCCGGGGAGCTGTTTTTT. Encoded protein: CASSSTGSGELFF.

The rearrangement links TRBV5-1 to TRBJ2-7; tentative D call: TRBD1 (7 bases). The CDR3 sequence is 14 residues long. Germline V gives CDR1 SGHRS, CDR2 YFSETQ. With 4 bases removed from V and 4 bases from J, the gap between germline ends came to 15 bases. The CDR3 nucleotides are TGCGCCAGCAGCCCCGGCGGGACAGAATACGAGCAGTACTTC. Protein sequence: CASSPGGTEYEQYF.

In DNA form, the CDR3 reads TGCGCCAGCAGCCAAGACCAAAGAGAGACCCAGTACTTC. This sequence encodes CASSQDQRETQYF. V usage is TRBV4-1 and J usage is TRBJ2-5; D is unresolved. The V and J ends lost 0 bases and 4 bases respectively, with 6 bases between them. The CDR3 consists of 13 residues. CDR1 and CDR2 (germline): MGHRA, YSYEKL.

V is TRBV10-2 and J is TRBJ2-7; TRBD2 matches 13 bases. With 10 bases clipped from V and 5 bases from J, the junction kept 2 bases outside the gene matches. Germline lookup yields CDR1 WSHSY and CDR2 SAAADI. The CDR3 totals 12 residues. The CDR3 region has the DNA TGCGCCACCGGACTAGCGGGAGACGAGCAGTACTTC. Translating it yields CATGLAGDEQYF.

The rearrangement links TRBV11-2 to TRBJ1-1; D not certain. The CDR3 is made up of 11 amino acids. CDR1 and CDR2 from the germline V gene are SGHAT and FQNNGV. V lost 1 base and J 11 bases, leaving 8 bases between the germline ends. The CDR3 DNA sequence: TGTGCCAGCAGCTTAGGAATAGGGGCTTTCTTT. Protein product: CASSLGIGAFF. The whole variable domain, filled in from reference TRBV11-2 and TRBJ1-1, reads EAGVAQSPRYKIIEKRQSVAFWCNPISGHATLYWYQQILGQGPKLLIQFQNNGVVDDSQLPKDRFSAERLKGVDSTLKIQPAKLEDSAVYLCASSLGIGAFFGQGTRLTVV.

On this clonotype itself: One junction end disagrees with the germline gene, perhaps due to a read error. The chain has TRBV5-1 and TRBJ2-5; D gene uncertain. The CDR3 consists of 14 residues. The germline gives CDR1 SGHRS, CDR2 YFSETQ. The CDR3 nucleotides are TGCACCAGCAGCAGGACGAGTGGCCAAGAGACCCAGTACTTC. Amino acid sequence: CTSSRTSGQETQYF.

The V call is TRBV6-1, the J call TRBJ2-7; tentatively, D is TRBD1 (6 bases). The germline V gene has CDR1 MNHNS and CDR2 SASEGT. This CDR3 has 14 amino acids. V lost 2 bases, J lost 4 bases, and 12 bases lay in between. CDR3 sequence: CASSERQEGYEQYF. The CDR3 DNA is TGTGCCAGCAGTGAAAGACAGGAAGGGTACGAGCAGTACTTC.

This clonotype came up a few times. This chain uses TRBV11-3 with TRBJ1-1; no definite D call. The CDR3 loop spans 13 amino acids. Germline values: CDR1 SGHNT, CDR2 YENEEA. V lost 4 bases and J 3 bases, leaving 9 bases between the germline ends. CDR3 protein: CASSSGQDTEAFF. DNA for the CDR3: TGTGCCAGCAGCTCCGGGCAGGACACTGAAGCTTTCTTT.

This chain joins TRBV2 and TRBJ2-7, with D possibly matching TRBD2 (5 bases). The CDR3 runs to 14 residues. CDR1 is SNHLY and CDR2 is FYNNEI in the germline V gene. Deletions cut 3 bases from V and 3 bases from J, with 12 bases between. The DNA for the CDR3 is TGTGCCAGCAGTGACCTAGCTTCAAACTACGAGCAGTACTTC. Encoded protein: CASSDLASNYEQYF.

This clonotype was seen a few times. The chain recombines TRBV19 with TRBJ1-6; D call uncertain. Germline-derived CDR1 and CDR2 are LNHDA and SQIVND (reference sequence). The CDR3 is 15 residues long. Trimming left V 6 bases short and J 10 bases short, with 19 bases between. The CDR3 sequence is CASRATSFQDSPLHF. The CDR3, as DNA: TGTGCCAGTAGAGCCACCTCCTTCCAGGACTCACCCCTCCACTTT.

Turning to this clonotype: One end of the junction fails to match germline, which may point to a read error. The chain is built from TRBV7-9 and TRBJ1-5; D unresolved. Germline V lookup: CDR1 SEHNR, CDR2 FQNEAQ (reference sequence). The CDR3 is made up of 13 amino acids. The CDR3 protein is CASSLGGEQPQHF. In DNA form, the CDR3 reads TGCGCCAGCAGCTTGGGCGGAGAACAGCCCCAGCATTTT.

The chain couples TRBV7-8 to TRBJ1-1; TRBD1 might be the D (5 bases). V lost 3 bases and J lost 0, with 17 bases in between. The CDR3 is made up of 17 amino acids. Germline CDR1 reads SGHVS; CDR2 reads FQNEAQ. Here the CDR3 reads CASSFSVSAGLNTEAFF. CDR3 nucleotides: TGTGCCAGCAGCTTCAGCGTTTCGGCAGGGCTGAACACTGAAGCTTTCTTT.

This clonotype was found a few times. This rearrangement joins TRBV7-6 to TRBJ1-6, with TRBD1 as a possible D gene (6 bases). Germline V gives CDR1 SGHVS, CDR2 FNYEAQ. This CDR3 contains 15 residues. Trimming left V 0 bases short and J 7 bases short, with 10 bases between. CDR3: CASSLAGQRNSPLHF. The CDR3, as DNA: TGTGCCAGCAGCTTAGCCGGACAGAGGAATTCACCCCTCCACTTT.

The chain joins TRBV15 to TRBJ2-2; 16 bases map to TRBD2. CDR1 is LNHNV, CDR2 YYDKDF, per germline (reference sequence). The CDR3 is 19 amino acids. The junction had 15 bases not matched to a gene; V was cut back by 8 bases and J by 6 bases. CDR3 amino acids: CATVATGTSGRAFAGELFF. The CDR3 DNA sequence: TGTGCCACCGTGGCCACAGGGACTAGCGGGAGGGCCTTCGCCGGGGAGCTGTTTTTT. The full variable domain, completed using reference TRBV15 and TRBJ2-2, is DAMVIQNPRYQVTQFGKPVTLSCSQTLNHNVMYWYQQKSSQAPKLLFHYYDKDFNNEADTPDNFQSRRPNTSFCFLDIRSPGLGDTAMYLCATVATGTSGRAFAGELFFGEGSRLTVL.